This T cell receptor (beta chain) was sequenced for a study of cytomegalovirus exposure and HLA in healthy donors. The study, taken as a whole, reports: A list of 150 or so TCR beta chains associated with cytomegalovirus was given. Cytomegalovirus status was reportedly diagnosed by the classifier with high specificity and sensitivity.

The PCR was carried out with 60 Vbeta primers and 13 Jbeta primers. Using immunoSEQ multiplex PCR, the repertoire was profiled, and TCRdb retains in-frame clones only, with some absent. The sample records around 110,000 clones, roughly 69% being singletons. Germline loops: CDR1 LNHDA, CDR2 SQIVND (reference sequence). The CDR3 is made up of 14 amino acids. Deletions cut 3 bases from V and 7 bases from J, with 15 bases between. About this clone: Its antigen is unidentified.

This TCR was recovered from a woman in her 40s in good health and CMV-seropositive. This chain joins TRBV19 and TRBJ1-1; perhaps TRBD1 as D (5 bases). The sequenced sample was PBMCs. The CDR3 sequence: CASSMDGGGNEAFF. The DNA of the CDR3 is TGTGCCAGTAGTATGGACGGGGGGGGAAATGAAGCTTTCTTT. The whole variable domain, remainder taken from reference TRBV19 and TRBJ1-1, is DGGITQSPKYLFRKEGQNVTLSCEQNLNHDAMYWYRQDPGQGLRLIYYSQIVNDFQKGDIAEGYSVSREKKESFPLTVTSAQKNPTAFYLCASSMDGGGNEAFFGQGTRLTVV.